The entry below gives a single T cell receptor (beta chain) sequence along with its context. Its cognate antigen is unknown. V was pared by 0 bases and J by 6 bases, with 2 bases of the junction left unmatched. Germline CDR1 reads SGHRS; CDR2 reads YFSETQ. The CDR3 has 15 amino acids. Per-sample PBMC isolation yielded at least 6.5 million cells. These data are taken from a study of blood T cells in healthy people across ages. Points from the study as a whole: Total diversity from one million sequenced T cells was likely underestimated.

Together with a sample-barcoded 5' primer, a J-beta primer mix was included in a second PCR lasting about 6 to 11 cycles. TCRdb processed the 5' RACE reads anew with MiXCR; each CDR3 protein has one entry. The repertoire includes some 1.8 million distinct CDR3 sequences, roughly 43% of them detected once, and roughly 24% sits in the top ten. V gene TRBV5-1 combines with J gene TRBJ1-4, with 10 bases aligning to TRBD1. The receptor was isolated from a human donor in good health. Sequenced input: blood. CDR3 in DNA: TGCGCCAGCAGCTTGGAGGGACAGGGGTATGAAAAACTGTTTTTT. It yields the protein CASSLEGQGYEKLFF.